This TCR beta chain emerged from a study of Graves' ophthalmopathy and Graves' hyperthyroidism (dated 2018 in TCRdb). General notes on the study: Peripheral blood samples were taken at the time of initial diagnosis, before any treatment was given. In five or six hyperthyroidism patients, T-cell repertoires of thyroid tissue and blood were compared. The study used signatures of the TCR beta repertoire to tell Graves' ophthalmopathy apart from Graves' hyperthyroidism and to predict which patients would progress to ophthalmopathy. An independent validation cohort was composed of about 20 hyperthyroidism patients and 15 to 17 patients who later progressed from hyperthyroidism to ophthalmopathy. Following sampling, methimazole starting at 30 mg daily was administered to hyperthyroidism patients, and high-dose intravenous methylprednisolone was administered to ophthalmopathy patients. In total, around 130 blood samples were TCR-sequenced: 40 to 45 ophthalmopathy, approximately 80 hyperthyroidism and roughly 17 hyperthyroidism-to-ophthalmopathy patients. A discovery set of 100 patients (43 ophthalmopathy, under 65 stable hyperthyroidism) was enrolled to explore V-J signatures distinguishing ophthalmopathy from hyperthyroidism. Broader findings and caveats from the paper: No statistical method was used to predetermine the sample size, and group allocation was not hidden from the investigators. The 13-signature model separated ophthalmopathy from stable hyperthyroidism with approximately 90% sensitivity and around 84% specificity in cross-validation, and 80%/75% in the test set. Most expanded thyroid clonotypes with frequency above 0.001 were also detected in blood, suggesting blood repertoires may reflect the thyroid immune response. In validation, the model predicted ophthalmopathy progression with about 70% sensitivity and less than 80% specificity; 12 predicted patients were CT-confirmed with GO in a median of approximately six months.

Concerning this clonotype: Its antigen is not yet known. Base quality data are lacking; no much larger clone is found one base away.

TCR beta CDR3 regions were amplified from RNA transcripts for repertoire sequencing. A first-round RT-PCR used HTBI primers with the Qiagen OneStep RT-PCR kit, followed by a second-round multiplex PCR, size selection and purification. Sequencing of the libraries was carried out on an Illumina HiSeq2000 in paired-end mode with 100 bp reads. As for how the authors treated the data: SOAPnuke was used to process the reads, removing any read that contained adapters or uncalled bases, had a mean Phred below 15, or lacked an exact match to the constant primer or identifier. COPE v1.2.5 was used to merge high-quality paired reads. Each unique nucleotide sequence was defined as a clonotype, and clonotypes were aligned to IMGT TRB V, D and J references with MiTCR v1.1. Analysis was restricted to V-J combinations with a frequency above 0.0001, which covered about 99% of repertoires. For each V-J combination, a TCR clonal expansion and chaos score was defined as the ratio of F50 clonal expansion to chaos observed in the TCRdist matrix. Welch's t-statistics and random forest were used to reduce the features to about a dozen V-J combinations, which were then used as input to a naive Bayes classifier. The Morisita-Horn index was used to measure how similar the thyroid and blood repertoires were. TCRdb cleaned the public reads at Q25 with fastp, built clones with MiXCR and kept in-frame beta chains. Each entry merges the rows of one CDR3 protein and shows their most common DNA and genes. The authors' filters were not applied to this entry. The sample includes 740,000 or so distinct CDR3 sequences, with 40% observed a single time. The top ten clones comprise 40% to 45% of the sample.

Ophthalmopathy patients were characterized by moderately to severely active disease, a Clinical Activity Score of at least 3, a NOSPECS grade of at least 4, and a disease duration under 3 months. Patients with other autoimmune diseases, uncontrolled infections, pregnancy or lactation were excluded from the study. Clinical symptoms, serum thyroxine, TRAb, thyroid ultrasound and orbital computed tomography formed the basis of the diagnosis. PBMCs were isolated from approximately 10 ml of fresh peripheral blood by Ficoll-Paque density gradient centrifugation. Total RNA was extracted using Trizol reagent, and RNA quality was checked on an Agilent 2100 Bioanalyzer. The clonotype was recovered from an adult man with Graves' ophthalmopathy. Sequences were obtained from peripheral blood.

The CDR3 region has the sequence CASSLEGWRDYGYTF. Here is the DNA: TGTGCCAGCAGCTTGGAGGGGTGGCGTGACTATGGCTACACCTTC. The sequence joins TRBV5-6 to TRBJ1-2; the D gene is perhaps TRBD1, from 5 matching bases. V is shortened by 0 bases, J by 3 bases, and the region joining them spans 12 bases. The CDR3, from cysteine to phenylalanine, totals 15 residues. Only the CDR3 portion is preserved as DNA: 45 bases, with reading frame beginning at the first base. Reading the germline V gene gives CDR1 SGHDT and CDR2 YYEEEE.